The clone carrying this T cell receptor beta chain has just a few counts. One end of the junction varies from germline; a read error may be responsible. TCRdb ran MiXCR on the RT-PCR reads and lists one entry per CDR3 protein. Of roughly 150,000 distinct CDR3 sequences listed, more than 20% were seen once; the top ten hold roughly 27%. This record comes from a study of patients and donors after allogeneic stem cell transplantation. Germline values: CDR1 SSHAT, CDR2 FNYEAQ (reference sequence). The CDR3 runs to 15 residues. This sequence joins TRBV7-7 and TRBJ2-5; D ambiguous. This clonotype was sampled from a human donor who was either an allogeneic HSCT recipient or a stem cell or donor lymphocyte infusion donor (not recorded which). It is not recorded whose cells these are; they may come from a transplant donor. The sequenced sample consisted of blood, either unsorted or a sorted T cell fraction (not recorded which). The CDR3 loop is CSSSLNLAEQETQYF. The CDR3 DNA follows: TGTTCCAGCAGCTTAAACTTGGCTGAACAAGAGACCCAGTACTTC.